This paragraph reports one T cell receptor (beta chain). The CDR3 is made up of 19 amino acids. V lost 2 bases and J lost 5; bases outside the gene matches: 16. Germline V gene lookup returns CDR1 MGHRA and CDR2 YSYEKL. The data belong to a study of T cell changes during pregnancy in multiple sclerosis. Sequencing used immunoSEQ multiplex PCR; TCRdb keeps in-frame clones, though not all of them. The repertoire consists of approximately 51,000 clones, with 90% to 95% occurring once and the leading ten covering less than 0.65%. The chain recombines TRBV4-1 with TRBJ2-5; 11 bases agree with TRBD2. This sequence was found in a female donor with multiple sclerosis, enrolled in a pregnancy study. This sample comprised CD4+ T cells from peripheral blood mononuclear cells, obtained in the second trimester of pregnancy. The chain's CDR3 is CASSQRITSGGHPWETQYF. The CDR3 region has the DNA TGCGCCAGCAGCCAACGAATCACTAGCGGGGGCCACCCCTGGGAGACCCAGTACTTC.